This T cell receptor (beta chain) was retrieved from a study of cytomegalovirus exposure and HLA in healthy donors. Study background: A previous analysis identified 95 million to 130 million unique TCR beta sequences derived from roughly 190 million T cells.

The PCR employed 60 Vbeta primers together with 13 Jbeta primers. Clones were read by immunoSEQ multiplex PCR, and TCRdb kept only the in-frame ones, dropping some. Of about 190,000 clones listed, 87% are singletons. CDR3 length equals 14 residues. From germline, CDR1 is SQVTM and CDR2 ANQGSEA. V gave up 2 bases and J gave up 0 bases, with 8 bases separating them. The chain recombines TRBV29-1 with TRBJ1-3, with D unresolved. This clonotype was sampled from a young man in good health and CMV-seronegative. Material: PBMCs. This CDR3 is CSVELPSSGNTIYF. As DNA, the CDR3 is TGCAGCGTTGAACTCCCGAGCTCTGGAAACACCATATATTTT.